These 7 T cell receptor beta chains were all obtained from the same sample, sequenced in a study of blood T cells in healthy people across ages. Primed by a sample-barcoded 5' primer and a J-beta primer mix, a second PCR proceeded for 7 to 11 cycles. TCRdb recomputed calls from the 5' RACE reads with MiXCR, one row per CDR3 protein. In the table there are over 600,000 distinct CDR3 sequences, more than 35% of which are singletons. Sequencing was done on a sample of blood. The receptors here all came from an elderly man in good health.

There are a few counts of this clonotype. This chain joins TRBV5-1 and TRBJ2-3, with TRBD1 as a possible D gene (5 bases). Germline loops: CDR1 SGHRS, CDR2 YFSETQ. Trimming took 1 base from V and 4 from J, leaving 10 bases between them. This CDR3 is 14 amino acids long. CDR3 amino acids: CASSLQGSADTQYF. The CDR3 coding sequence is TGCGCCAGCAGCTTGCAGGGTTCGGCAGATACGCAGTATTTT. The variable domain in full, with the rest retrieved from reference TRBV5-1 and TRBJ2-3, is KAGVTQTPRYLIKTRGQQVTLSCSPISGHRSVSWYQQTPGQGLQFLFEYFSETQRNKGNFPGRFSGRQFSNSRSEMNVSTLELGDSALYLCASSLQGSADTQYFGPGTRLTVL.

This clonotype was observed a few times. The CDR3, as DNA: TGTGCCAGCAGTTCCACCGGGACAGGGGAACCTGAAGCTTTCTTT. Translating gives CASSSTGTGEPEAFF. The chain uses TRBV28 and TRBJ1-1, with 10 bases fitting TRBD1. Germline values: CDR1 MDHEN, CDR2 SYDVKM. Trimming at V came to 4 bases and at J to 6 bases, leaving 8 bases not matched to a gene. The CDR3 contains 15 residues. The full variable domain, rest sourced from reference TRBV28 and TRBJ1-1, is DVKVTQSSRYLVKRTGEKVFLECVQDMDHENMFWYRQDPGLGLRLIYFSYDVKMKEKGDIPEGYSVSREKKERFSLILESASTNQTSMYLCASSSTGTGEPEAFFGQGTRLTVV.

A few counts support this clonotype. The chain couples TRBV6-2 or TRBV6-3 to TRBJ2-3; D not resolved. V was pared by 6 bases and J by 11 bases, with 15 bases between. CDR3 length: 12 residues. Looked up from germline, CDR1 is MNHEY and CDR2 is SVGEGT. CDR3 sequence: CASSHDPRMQYF. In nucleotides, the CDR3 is TGTGCCAGCAGCCACGACCCTAGAATGCAGTATTTT.

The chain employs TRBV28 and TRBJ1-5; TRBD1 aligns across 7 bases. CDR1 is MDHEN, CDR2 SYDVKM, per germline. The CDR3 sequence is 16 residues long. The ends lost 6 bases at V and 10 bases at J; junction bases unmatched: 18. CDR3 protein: CASSYNQGGTTQPQHF. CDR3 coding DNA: TGTGCCAGCAGCTATAACCAGGGGGGGACAACCCAACCCCAGCATTTT.

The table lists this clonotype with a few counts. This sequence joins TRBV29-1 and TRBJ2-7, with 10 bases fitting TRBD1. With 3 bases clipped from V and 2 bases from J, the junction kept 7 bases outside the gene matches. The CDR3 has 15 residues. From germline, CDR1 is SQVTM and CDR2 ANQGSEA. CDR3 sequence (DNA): TGCAGCGTTGACCAAGGACAGGGGGACCCCTACGAGCAGTACTTC. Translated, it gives CSVDQGQGDPYEQYF.

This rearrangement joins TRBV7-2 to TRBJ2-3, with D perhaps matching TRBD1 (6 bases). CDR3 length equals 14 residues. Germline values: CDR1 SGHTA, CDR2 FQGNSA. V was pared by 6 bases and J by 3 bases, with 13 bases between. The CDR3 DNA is TGTGCCAGCAGACTACAGGGTGGGACAGATACGCAGTATTTT. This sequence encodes CASRLQGGTDTQYF.

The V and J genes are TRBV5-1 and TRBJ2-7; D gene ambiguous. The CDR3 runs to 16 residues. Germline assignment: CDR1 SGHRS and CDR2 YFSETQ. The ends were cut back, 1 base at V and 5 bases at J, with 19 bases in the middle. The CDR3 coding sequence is TGCGCCAGCAGCTTGCCGACCCGATACCCCCTCGACGAGCAGTACTTC. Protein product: CASSLPTRYPLDEQYF.